The present entry profiles one TCR beta chain with its context. Antigen specificity is unknown. The PCR contained 60 Vbeta and 13 Jbeta primers. Here immunoSEQ multiplex PCR was the method, and the copy in TCRdb shows in-frame clones only, minus some. The repertoire table contains roughly 73,000 clones. Donors sampled were nominally healthy, though unrecorded immune exposures were likely. Per germline, CDR1 MNHNS and CDR2 SASEGT. The V end lost 8 bases, the J end lost 8 bases, and 15 bases lay between the germline ends. This CDR3 spans 12 amino acids. This sample is part of a study of cytomegalovirus exposure and HLA in healthy donors. Study outcomes and limitations: Later, an analysis showed that TCR beta chains associated with HLA were more clonally expanded than others that were equally common. Fewer N-insertions (relative to the 666-donor mean) were reportedly seen in an Asian-associated ancestry cluster in a later analysis. Previous analysis showed most TCR beta V segments were productive about 90% or about 30% of the time.

This chain links TRBV6-1 with TRBJ1-2; no definite D call. The sequenced sample consisted of PBMCs. This sequence was found in a middle-aged man in good health and CMV-seropositive. The CDR3 nucleotides read TGTGCCAGCGTTTACGTAGTGTCAGGCTACACCTTC. Its translation: CASVYVVSGYTF.